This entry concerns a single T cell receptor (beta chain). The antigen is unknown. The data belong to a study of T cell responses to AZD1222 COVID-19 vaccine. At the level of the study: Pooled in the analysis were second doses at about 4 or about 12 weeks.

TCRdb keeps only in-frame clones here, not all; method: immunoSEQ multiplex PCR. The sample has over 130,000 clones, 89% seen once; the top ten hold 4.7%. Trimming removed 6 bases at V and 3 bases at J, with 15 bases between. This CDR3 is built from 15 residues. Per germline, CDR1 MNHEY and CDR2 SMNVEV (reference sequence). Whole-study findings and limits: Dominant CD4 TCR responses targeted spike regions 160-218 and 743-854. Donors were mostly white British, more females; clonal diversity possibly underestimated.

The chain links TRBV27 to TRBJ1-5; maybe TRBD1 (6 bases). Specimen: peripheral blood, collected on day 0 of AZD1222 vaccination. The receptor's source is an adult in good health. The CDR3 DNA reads TGTGCCAGCAGCCGAGGGGGGACGGTCAATCAGCCCCAGCATTTT. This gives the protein CASSRGGTVNQPQHF.